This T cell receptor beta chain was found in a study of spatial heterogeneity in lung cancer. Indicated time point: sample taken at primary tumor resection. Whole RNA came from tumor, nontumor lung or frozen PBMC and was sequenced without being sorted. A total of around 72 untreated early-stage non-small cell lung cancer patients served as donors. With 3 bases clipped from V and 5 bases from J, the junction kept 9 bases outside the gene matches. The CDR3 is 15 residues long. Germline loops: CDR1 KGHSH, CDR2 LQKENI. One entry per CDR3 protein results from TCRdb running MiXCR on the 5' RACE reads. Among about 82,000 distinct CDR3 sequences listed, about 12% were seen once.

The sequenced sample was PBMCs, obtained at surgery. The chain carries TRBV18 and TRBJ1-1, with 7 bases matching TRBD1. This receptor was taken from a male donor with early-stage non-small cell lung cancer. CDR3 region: CASSPSTGRGTEAFF. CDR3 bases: TGTGCCAGCTCACCTTCGACAGGGAGGGGGACTGAAGCTTTCTTT.